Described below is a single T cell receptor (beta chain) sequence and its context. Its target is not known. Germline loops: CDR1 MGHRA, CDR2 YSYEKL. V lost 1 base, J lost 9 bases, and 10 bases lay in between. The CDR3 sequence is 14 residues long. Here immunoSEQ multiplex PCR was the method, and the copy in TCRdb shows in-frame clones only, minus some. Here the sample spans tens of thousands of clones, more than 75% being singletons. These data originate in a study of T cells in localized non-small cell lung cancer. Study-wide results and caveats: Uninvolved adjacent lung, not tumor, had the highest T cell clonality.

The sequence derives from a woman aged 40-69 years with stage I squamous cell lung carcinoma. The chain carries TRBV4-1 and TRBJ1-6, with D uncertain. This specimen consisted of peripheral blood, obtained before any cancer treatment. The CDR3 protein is CASSQGEKFSPLHF. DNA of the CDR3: TGCGCCAGCAGCCAAGGTGAGAAGTTTTCACCCCTCCACTTT.